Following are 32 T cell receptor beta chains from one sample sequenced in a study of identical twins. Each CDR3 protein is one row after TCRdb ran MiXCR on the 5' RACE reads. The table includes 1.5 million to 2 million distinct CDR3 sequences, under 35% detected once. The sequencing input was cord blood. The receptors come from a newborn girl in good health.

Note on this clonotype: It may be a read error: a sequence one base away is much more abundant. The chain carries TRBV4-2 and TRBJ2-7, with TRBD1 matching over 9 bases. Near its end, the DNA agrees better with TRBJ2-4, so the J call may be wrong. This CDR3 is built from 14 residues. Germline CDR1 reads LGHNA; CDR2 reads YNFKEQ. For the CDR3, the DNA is TGTGCCGGCAGCCCCGGGACAGGGCGTTACATTCAGTACTTC. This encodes CAGSPGTGRYIQYF.

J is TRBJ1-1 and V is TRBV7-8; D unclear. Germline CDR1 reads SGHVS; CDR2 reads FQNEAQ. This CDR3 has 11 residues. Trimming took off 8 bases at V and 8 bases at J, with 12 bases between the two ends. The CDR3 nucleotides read TGTGCCAGCTATGCACCGCGGGAAGCTTTCTTT. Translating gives CASYAPREAFF.

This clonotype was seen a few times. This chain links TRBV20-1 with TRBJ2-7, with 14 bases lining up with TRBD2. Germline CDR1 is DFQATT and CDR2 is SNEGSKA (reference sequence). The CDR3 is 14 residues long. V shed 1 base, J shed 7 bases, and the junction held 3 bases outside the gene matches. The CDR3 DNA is TGCAGTGCTAGAGGGACTAGCGGGAGGCAAGAGCAGTACTTC. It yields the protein CSARGTSGRQEQYF.

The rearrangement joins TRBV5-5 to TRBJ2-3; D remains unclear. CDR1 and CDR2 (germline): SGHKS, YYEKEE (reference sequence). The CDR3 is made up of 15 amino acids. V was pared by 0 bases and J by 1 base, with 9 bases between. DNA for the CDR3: TGTGCCAGCAGCTTGGTCATCTTAGGCACAGATACGCAGTATTTT. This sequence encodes CASSLVILGTDTQYF.

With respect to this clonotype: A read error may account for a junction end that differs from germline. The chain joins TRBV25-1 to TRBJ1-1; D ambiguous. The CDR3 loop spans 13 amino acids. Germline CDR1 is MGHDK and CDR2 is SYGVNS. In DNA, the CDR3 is TGTGCCGGCAGTGTGAGGCCGAACACTGAAGCTTTCTTT. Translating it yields CAGSVRPNTEAFF.

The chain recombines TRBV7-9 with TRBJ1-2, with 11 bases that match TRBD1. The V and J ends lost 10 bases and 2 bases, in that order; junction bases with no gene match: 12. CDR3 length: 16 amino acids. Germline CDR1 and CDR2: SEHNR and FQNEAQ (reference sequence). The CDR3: CAIPLGTGGNNYGYTF. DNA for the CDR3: TGTGCCATTCCTCTGGGGACAGGGGGAAACAACTATGGCTACACCTTC.

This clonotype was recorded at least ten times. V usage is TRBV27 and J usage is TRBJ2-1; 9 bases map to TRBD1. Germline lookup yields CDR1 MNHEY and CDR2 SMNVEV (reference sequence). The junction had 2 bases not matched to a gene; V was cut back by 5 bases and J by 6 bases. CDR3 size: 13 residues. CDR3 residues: CASSTDRGNEQFF. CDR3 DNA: TGTGCCAGCAGTACGGACAGGGGCAATGAGCAGTTCTTC.

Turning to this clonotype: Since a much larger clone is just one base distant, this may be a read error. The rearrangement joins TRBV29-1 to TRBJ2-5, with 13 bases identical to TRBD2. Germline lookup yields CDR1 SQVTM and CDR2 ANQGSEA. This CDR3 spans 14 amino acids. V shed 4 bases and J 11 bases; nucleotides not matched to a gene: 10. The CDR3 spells CSVGSGTSGNEQYF. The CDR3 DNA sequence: TGCAGCGTTGGTTCCGGGACTAGCGGGAATGAGCAGTACTTC.

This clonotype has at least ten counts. In DNA, the CDR3 is TGTGCCAGCAGTTTTCTGGGGTCCTACGAGCAGTACTTC. It yields the protein CASSFLGSYEQYF. V gene TRBV27 combines with J gene TRBJ2-7; D is unresolved. V was trimmed by 3 bases and J by 1 base, leaving 7 bases between them. Germline V lookup: CDR1 MNHEY, CDR2 SMNVEV (reference sequence). The CDR3 sequence is 13 residues long.

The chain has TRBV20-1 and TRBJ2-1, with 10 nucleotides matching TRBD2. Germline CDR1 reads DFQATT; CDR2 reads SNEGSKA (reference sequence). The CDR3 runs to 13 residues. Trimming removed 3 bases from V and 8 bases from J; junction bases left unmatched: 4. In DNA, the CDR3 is TGCAGTGCTAGGGGTAGCGGGGGGCATGAGCAGTTCTTC. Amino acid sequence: CSARGSGGHEQFF.

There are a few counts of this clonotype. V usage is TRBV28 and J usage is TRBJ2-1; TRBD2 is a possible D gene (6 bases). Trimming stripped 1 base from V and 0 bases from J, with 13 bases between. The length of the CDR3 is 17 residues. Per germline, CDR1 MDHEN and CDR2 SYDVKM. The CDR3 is CASSLSGGVGSYNEQFF. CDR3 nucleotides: TGTGCCAGCAGTTTATCGGGCGGGGTAGGCTCCTACAATGAGCAGTTCTTC.

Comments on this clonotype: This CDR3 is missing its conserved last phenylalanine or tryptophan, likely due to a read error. CDR3 in DNA: TGTGCCAGCAGTTTGCGGGAGCTCTACGAGCAGTACCTC. This translates into CASSLRELYEQYL. The chain combines TRBV28 with TRBJ2-7; TRBD2 matches 7 bases. Germline CDR1 reads MDHEN; CDR2 reads SYDVKM. V was clipped by 3 bases and J by 3 bases; unmatched bases: 2. This CDR3 is 13 amino acids long.

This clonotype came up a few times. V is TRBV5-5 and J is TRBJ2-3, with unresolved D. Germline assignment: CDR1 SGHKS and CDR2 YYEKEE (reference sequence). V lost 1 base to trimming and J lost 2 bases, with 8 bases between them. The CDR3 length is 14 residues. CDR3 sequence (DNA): TGTGCCAGCAGCTTGCTGCAGACCACAGATACGCAGTATTTT. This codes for CASSLLQTTDTQYF.

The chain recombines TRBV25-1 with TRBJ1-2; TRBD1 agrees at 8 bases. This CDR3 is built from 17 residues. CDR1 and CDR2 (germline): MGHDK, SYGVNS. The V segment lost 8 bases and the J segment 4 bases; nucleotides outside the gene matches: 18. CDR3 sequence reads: CASQGQGAIQGFYGYTF. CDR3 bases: TGTGCCAGCCAGGGCCAGGGGGCCATTCAAGGATTCTATGGCTACACCTTC.

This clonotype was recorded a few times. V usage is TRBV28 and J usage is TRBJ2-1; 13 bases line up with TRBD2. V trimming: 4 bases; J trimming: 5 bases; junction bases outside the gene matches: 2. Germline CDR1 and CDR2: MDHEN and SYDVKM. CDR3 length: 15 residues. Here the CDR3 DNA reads TGTGCCAGCAGTTCGACTAGCGGGAGGAACAATGAGCAGTTCTTC. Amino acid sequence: CASSSTSGRNNEQFF.

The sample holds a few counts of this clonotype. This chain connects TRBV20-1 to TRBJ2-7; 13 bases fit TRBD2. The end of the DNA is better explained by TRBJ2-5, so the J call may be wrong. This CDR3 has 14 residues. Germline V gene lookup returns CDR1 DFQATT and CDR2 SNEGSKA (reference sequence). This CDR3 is CSASRTSGGQTQYF. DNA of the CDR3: TGCAGTGCTAGCCGGACTAGCGGGGGCCAGACCCAGTACTTC.

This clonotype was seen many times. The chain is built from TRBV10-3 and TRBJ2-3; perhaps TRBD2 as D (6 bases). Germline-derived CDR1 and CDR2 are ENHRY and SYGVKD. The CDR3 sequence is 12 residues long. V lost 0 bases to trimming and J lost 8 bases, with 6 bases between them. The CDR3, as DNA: TGTGCCATCAGTGAGTCGGGAGGTACGCAGTATTTT. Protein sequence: CAISESGGTQYF.

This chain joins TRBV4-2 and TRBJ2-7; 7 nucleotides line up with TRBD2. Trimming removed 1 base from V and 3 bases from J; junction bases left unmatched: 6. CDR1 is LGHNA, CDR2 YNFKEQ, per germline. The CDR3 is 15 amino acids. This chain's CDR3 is CASSQVLRGGYEQYF. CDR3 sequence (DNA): TGTGCCAGCAGCCAAGTGCTACGCGGGGGCTACGAGCAGTACTTC.

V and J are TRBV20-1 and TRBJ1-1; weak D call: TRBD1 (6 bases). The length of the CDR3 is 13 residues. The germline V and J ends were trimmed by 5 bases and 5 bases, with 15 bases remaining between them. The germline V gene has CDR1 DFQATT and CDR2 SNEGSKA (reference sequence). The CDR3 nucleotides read TGCAGTGCTTACCTATACAGGGAGACTGAAGCTTTCTTT. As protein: CSAYLYRETEAFF.

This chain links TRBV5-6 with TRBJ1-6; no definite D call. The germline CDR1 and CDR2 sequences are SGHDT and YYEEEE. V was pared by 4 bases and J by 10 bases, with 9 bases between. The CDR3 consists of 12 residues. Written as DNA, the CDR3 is TGTGCCAGCAGCGCCCACTCGTCACCCCTCCACTTT. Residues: CASSAHSSPLHF.

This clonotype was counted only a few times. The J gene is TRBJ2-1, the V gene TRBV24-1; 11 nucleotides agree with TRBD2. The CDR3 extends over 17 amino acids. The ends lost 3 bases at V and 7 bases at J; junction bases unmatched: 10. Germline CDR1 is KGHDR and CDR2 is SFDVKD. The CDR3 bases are TGTGCCACCAGTGATCCCTACCGGACTAGCGGGCTGAATGAGCAGTTCTTC. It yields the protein CATSDPYRTSGLNEQFF.

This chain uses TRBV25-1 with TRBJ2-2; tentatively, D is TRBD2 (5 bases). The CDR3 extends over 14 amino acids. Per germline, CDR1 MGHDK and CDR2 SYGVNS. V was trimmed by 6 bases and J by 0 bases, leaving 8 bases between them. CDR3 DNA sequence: TGTGCCAGCAGCGGGGTCGCGAACACCGGGGAGCTGTTTTTT. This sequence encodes CASSGVANTGELFF.

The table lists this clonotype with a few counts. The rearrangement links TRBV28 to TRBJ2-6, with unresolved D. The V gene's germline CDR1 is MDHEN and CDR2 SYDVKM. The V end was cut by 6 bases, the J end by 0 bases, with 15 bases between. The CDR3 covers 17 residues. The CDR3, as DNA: TGTGCCAGCAGCAAACACTTGGTACGCTCTGGGGCCAACGTCCTGACTTTC. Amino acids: CASSKHLVRSGANVLTF.

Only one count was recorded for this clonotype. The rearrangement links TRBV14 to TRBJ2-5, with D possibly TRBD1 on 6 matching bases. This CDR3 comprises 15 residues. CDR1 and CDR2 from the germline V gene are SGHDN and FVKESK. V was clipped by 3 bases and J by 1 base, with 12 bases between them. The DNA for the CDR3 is TGTGCCAGCAGCCATGTCGGGACACTCCAAGAGACCCAGTACTTC. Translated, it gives CASSHVGTLQETQYF.

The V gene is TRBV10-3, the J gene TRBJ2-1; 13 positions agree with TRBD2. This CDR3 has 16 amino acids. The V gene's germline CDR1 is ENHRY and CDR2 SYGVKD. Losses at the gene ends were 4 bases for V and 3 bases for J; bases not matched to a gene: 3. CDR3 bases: TGTGCCATCAGTGTACTAGCGGGGGGGCTCTACAATGAGCAGTTCTTC. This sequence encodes CAISVLAGGLYNEQFF.

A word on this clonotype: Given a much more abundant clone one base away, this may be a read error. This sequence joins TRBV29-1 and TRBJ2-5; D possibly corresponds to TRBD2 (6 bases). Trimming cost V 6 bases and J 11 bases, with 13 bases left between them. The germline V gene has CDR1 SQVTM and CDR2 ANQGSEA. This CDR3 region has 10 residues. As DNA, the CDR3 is TGCAGCGTCCCTCCGGGAGAGCAGTACTTC. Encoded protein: CSVPPGEQYF.

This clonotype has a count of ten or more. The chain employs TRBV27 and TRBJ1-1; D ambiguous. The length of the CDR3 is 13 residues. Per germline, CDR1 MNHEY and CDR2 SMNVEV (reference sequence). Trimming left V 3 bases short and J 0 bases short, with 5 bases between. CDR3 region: CASSFSVNTEAFF. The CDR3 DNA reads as TGTGCCAGCAGTTTCTCGGTGAACACTGAAGCTTTCTTT.

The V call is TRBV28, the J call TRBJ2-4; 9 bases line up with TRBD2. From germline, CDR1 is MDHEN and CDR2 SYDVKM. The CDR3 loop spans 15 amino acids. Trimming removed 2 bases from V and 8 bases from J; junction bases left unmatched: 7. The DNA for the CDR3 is TGTGCCAGCAGTTTAGACGGCGGGAGGGGATACATTCAGTACTTC. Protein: CASSLDGGRGYIQYF.

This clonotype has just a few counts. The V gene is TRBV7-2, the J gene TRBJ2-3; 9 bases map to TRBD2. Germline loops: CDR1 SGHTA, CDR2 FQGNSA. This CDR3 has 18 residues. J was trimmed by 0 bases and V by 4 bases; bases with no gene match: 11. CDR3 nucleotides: TGTGCCAGCAGCTCGGGACTAGCTGTGGGTCTTAGCACAGATACGCAGTATTTT. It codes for CASSSGLAVGLSTDTQYF.

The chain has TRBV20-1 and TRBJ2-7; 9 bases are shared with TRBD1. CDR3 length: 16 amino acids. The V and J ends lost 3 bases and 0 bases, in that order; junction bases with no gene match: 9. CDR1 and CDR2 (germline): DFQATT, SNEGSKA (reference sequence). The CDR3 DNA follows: TGCAGTGCTAGCGAGCAGACAGGGGGAGACTCCTACGAGCAGTACTTC. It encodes CSASEQTGGDSYEQYF.

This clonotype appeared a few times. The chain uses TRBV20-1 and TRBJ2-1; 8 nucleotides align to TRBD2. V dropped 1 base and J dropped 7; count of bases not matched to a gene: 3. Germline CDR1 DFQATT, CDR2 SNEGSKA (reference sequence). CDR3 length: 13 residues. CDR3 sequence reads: CSARAGLENEQFF. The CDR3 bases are TGCAGTGCTAGAGCGGGACTAGAGAATGAGCAGTTCTTC.

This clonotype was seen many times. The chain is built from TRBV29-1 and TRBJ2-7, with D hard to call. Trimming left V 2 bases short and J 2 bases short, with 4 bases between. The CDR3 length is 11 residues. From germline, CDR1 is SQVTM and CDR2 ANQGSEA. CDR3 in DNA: TGCAGCGTTGAATCTACCTACGAGCAGTACTTC. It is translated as CSVESTYEQYF.